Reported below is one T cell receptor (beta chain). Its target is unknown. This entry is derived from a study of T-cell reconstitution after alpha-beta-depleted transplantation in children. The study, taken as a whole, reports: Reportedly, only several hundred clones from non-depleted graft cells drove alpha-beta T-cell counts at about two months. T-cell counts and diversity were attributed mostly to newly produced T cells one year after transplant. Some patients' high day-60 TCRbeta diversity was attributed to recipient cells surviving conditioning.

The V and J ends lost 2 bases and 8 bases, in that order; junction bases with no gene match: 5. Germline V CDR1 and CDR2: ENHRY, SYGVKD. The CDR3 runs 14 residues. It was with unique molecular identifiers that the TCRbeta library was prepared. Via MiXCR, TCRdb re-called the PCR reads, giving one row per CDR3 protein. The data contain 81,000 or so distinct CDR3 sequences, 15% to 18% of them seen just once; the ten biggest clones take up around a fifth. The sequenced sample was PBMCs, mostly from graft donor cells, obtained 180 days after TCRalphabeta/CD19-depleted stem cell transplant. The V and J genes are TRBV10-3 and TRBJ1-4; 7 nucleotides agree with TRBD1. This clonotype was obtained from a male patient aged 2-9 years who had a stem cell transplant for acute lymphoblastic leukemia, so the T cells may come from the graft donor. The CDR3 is CAISEDQGEEKLFF. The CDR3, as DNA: TGTGCCATCAGTGAGGACCAGGGGGAGGAAAAACTGTTTTTT.